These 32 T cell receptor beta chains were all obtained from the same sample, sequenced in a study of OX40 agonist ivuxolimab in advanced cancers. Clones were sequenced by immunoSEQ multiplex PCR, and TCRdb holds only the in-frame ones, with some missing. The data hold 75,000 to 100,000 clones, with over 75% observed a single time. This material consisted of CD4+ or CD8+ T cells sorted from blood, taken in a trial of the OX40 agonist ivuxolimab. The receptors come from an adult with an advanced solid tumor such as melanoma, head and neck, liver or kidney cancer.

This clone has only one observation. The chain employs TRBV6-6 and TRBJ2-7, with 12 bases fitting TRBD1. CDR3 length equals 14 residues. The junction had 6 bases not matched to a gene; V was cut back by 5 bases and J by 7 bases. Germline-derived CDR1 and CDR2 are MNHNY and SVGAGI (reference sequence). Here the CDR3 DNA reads TGTGCCAGCAGTCAGGGACAGGGGGCGCGTGAGCAGTACTTC. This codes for CASSQGQGAREQYF.

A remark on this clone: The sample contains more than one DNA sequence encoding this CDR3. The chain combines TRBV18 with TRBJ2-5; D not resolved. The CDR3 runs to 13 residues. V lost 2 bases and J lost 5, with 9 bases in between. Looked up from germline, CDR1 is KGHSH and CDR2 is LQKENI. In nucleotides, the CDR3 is TGTGCCAGCTCACCAGGGTTGGGGGAGACCCAGTACTTC. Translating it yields CASSPGLGETQYF.

This CDR3 is CASSATGSTGELFF. As DNA, the CDR3 is TGTGCCAGTAGTGCGACGGGTAGCACCGGGGAGCTGTTTTTT. This chain joins TRBV19 and TRBJ2-2, with unresolved D. CDR3 length: 14 amino acids. Germline CDR1 reads LNHDA; CDR2 reads SQIVND (reference sequence). V lost 5 bases and J lost 4, with 11 bases in between.

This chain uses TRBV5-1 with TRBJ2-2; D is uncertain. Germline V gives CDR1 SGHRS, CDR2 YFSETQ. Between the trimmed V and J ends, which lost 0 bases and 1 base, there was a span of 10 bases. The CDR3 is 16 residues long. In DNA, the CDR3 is TGCGCCAGCAGCTTGGAAGTCAGAGTGAACACCGGGGAGCTGTTTTTT. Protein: CASSLEVRVNTGELFF.

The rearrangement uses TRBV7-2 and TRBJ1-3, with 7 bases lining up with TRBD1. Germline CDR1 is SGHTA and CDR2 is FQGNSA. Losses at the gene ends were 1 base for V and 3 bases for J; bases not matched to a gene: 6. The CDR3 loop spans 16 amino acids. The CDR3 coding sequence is TGTGCCAGCAGCTTAGTCGGCAGGGGGAGTGGAAACACCATATATTTT. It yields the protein CASSLVGRGSGNTIYF.

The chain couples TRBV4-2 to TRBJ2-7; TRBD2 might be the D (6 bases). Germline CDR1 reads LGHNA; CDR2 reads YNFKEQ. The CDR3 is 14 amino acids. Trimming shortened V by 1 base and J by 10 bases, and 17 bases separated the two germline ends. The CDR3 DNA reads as TGTGCCAGCAGCCAAGGCGCCGGGGAGGTTAAACAGTACTTC. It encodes CASSQGAGEVKQYF.

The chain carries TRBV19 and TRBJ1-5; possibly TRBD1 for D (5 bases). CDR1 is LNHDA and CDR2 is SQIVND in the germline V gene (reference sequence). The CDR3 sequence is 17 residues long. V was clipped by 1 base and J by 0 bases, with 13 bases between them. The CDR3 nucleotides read TGTGCCAGTAGTATAGCTGCCGGGGACCATAGCAATCAGCCCCAGCATTTT. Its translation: CASSIAAGDHSNQPQHF.

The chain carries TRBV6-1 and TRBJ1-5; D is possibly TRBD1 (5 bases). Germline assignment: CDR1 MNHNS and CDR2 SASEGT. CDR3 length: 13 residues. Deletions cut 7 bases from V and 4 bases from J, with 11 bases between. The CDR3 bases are TGTGCCAGCATGTGGGGGATTAATCAGCCCCAGCATTTT. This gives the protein CASMWGINQPQHF.

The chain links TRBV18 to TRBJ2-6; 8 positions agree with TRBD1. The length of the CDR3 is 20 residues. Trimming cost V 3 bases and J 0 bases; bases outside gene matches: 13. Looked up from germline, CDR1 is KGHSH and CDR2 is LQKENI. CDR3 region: CASSPDSPNRGYSGANVLTF. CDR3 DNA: TGTGCCAGCTCACCCGATAGTCCGAACAGGGGGTACTCTGGGGCCAACGTCCTGACTTTC.

The CDR3 is CASSASGRVSVEQFF. Written as DNA, the CDR3 is TGTGCCAGCAGCGCTAGCGGGAGGGTTTCGGTTGAGCAGTTCTTC. The V call is TRBV7-2, the J call TRBJ2-1; 12 nucleotides align to TRBD2. In germline, CDR1 is SGHTA, CDR2 FQGNSA. The CDR3 has 15 amino acids. V lost 5 bases and J lost 9; bases outside the gene matches: 8.

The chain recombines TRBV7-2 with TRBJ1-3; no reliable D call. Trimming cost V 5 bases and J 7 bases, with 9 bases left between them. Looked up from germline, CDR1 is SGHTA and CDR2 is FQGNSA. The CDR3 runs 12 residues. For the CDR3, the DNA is TGTGCCAGCAGCCCCCCAAGGAACACCATATATTTT. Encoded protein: CASSPPRNTIYF.

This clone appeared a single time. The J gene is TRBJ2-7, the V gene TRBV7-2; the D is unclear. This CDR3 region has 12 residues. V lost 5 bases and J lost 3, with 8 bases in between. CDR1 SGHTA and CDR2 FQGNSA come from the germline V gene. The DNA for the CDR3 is TGTGCCAGCAGCGTCCGGAACTACGAGCAGTACTTC. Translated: CASSVRNYEQYF.

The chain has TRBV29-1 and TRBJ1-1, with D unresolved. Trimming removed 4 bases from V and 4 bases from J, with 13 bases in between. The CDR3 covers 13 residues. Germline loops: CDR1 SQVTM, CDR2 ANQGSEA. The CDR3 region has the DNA TGCAGCGTTGCACGGGTGAAGGGCACTGAAGCTTTCTTT. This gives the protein CSVARVKGTEAFF.

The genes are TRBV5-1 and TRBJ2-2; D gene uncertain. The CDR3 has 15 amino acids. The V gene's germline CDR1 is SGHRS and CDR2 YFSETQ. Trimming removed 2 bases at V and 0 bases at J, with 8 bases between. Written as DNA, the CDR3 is TGCGCCAGCAGCTTCGAACCGGCGAACACCGGGGAGCTGTTTTTT. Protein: CASSFEPANTGELFF. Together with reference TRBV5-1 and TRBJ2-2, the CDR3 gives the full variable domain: KAGVTQTPRYLIKTRGQQVTLSCSPISGHRSVSWYQQTPGQGLQFLFEYFSETQRNKGNFPGRFSGRQFSNSRSEMNVSTLELGDSALYLCASSFEPANTGELFFGEGSRLTVL.

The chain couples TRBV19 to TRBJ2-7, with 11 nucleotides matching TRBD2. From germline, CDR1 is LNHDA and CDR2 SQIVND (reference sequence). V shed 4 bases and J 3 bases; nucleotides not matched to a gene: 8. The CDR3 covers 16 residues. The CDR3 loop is CASSSTTSGSYYEQYF. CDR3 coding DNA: TGTGCCAGTAGTAGCACAACTAGCGGGAGTTACTACGAGCAGTACTTC.

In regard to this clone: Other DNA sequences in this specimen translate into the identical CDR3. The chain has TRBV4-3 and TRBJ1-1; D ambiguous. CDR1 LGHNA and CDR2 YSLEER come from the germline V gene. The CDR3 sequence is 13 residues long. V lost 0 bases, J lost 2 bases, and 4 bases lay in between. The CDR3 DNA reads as TGCGCCAGCAGCCAAGATCGAAACACTGAAGCTTTCTTT. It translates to CASSQDRNTEAFF.

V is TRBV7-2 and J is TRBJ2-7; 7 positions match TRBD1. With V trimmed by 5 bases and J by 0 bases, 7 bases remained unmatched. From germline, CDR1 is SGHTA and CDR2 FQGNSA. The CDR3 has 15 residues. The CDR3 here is CASSPTRDSSYEQYF. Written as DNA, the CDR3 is TGTGCCAGCAGCCCGACCCGGGACAGCTCCTACGAGCAGTACTTC.

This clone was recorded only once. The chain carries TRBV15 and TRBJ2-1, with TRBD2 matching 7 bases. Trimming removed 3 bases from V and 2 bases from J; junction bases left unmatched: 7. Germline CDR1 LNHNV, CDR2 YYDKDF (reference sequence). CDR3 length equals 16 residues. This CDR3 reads CATSSFASGAYNEQFF. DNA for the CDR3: TGTGCCACCAGCAGCTTTGCTAGCGGAGCCTACAATGAGCAGTTCTTC.

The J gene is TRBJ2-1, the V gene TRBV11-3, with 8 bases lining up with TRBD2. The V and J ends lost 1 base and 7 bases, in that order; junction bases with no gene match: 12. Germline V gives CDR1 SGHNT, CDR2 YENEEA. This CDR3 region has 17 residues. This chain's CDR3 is CASSLGGGGLARNEQFF. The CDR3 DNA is TGTGCCAGCAGCTTAGGTGGGGGCGGACTAGCCAGGAATGAGCAGTTCTTC.

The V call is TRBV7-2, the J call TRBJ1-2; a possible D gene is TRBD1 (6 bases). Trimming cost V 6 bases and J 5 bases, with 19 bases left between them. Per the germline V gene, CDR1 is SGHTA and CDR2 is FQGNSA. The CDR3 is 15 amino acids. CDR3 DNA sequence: TGTGCCAGCAGACCGATGGTAGGGGGTTCGTATGGCTACACCTTC. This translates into CASRPMVGGSYGYTF.

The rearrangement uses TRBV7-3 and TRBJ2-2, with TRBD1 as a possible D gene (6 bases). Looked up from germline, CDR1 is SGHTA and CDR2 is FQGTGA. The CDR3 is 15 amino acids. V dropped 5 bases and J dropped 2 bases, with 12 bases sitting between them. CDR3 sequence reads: CASSPRTANTGELFF. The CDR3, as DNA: TGTGCCAGCAGCCCCCGGACAGCTAACACCGGGGAGCTGTTTTTT.

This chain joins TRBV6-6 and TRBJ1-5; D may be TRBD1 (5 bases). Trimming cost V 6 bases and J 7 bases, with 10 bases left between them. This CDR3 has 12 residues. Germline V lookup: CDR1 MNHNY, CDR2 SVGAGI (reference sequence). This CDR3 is CASSSQGQPQHF. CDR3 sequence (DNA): TGTGCCAGCAGCTCCCAGGGACAGCCCCAGCATTTT.

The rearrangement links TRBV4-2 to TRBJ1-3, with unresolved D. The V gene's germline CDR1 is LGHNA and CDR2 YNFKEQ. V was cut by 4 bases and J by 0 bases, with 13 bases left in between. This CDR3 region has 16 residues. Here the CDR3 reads CASSPYDGISGNTIYF. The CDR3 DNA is TGTGCCAGCAGCCCCTACGACGGAATCTCTGGAAACACCATATATTTT.

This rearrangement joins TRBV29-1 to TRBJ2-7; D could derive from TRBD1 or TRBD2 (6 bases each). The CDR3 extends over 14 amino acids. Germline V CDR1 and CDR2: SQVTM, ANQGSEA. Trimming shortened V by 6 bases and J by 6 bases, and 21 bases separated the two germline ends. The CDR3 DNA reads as TGCAGCGTCGGGGGACAACGGGGACGTTCCGAGCAGTACTTC. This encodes CSVGGQRGRSEQYF.

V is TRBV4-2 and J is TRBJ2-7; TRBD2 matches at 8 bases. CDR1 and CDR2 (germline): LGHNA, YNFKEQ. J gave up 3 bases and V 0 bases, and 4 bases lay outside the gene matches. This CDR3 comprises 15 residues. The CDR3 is CASSQDVREDYEQYF. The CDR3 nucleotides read TGTGCCAGCAGCCAAGATGTGCGGGAGGACTACGAGCAGTACTTC.

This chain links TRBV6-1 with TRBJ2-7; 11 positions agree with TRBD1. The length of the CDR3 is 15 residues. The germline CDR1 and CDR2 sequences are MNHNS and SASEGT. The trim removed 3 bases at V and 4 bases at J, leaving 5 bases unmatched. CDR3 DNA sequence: TGTGCCAGCAGTGACCGGACAGGGGGCTCTTACGAGCAGTACTTC. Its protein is CASSDRTGGSYEQYF.

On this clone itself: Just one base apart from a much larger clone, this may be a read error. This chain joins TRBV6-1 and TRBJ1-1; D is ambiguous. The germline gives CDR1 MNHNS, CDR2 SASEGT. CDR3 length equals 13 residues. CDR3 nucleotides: TGTGCCGGCAGTGAAGGGCCCTGGACTGAAGCTTTCTTT. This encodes CAGSEGPWTEAFF.

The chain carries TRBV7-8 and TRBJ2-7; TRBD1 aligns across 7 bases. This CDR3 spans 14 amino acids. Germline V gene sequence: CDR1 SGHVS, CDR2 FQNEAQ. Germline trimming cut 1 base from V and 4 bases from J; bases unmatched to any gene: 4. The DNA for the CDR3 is TGTGCCAGCAGCTTAGTACAGGGGCTTTACGAGCAGTACTTC. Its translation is CASSLVQGLYEQYF.

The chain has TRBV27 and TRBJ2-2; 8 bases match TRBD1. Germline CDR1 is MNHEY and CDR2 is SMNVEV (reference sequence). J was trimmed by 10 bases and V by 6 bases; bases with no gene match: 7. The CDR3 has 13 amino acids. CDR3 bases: TGTGCCAGCAGCGATCGGACAGGGTCGGAGCTGTTTTTT. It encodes CASSDRTGSELFF.

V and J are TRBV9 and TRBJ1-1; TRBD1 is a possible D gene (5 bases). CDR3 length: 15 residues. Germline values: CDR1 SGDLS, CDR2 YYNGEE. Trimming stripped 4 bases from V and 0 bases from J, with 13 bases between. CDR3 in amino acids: CASSPRTYMNTEAFF. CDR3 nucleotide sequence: TGTGCCAGCAGCCCTCGGACATACATGAACACTGAAGCTTTCTTT. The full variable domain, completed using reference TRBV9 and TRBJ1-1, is DSGVTQTPKHLITATGQRVTLRCSPRSGDLSVYWYQQSLDQGLQFLIQYYNGEERAKGNILERFSAQQFPDLHSELNLSSLELGDSALYFCASSPRTYMNTEAFFGQGTRLTVV.

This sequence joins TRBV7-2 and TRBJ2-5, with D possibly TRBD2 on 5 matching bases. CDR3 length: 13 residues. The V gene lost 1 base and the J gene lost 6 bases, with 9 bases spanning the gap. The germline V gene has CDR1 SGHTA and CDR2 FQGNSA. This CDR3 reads CASSLGGLKTQYF. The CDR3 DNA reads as TGTGCCAGCAGCTTAGGAGGGCTGAAGACCCAGTACTTC.

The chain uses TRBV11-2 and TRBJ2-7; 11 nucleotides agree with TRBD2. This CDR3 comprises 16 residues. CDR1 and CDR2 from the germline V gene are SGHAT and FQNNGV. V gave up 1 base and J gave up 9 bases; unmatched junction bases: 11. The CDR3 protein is CASSLVLTSGAFGQYF. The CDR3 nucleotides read TGTGCCAGCAGCTTAGTACTGACTAGCGGGGCCTTTGGGCAGTACTTC.